This is a list of T cell receptor beta chains from one sample in a study of blood T cell repertoires in COVID-19. Profiling relied on immunoSEQ multiplex PCR, and the TCRdb table lists in-frame clones only, not all of them. Among approximately 45,000 clones listed, roughly nine tenths were seen once. Sequencing used peripheral blood. Source of these receptors: an older man with acute or convalescent COVID-19. Each CDR3 is given with its conserved first and last residue. Fields, in order: V gene, CDR3 protein.

v_call: TRBV19
cdr3_aa: CASSSGRRRGATNEKLFF

v_call: TRBV5-1
cdr3_aa: CASSLETAGFYSSYNEQFF

v_call: TRBV6-2/TRBV6-3
cdr3_aa: CASSLGAVILAGAYEQYF

v_call: TRBV21-1
cdr3_aa: CASSKDQGRVIASEELFF

v_call: TRBV7-9
cdr3_aa: CASSFAGGNEQYF

v_call: TRBV7-8
cdr3_aa: CASSWGGGFTGELFF

v_call: TRBV4-1
cdr3_aa: CASSPETGFGEQFF

v_call: TRBV19
cdr3_aa: CASIGRGFGYTF

v_call: TRBV27
cdr3_aa: CASWVRAGGNQPQHF

v_call: TRBV7-9
cdr3_aa: CASSLAAGRNQPQHF

v_call: TRBV28
cdr3_aa: CASTVGDEQYF

v_call: TRBV5-1
cdr3_aa: CASSPGGQGAGRVYGYTF

v_call: TRBV7-2
cdr3_aa: CASSLRLAGGEDTQYF

v_call: TRBV3-1/TRBV3-2
cdr3_aa: CASSRETGGGYEQYF

v_call: TRBV7-8
cdr3_aa: CASSLGQGAFYEQYF

v_call: TRBV25-1
cdr3_aa: CASSDPGDGTDTQYF

v_call: TRBV5-6
cdr3_aa: CASSLGPGGPQSTSMNF

v_call: TRBV5-1
cdr3_aa: CATQGLAGSSYNEQFF

v_call: TRBV6-5
cdr3_aa: CASSTKSSYNSPLHF

v_call: TRBV19
cdr3_aa: CASTGTPNTEAFF

v_call: TRBV19
cdr3_aa: CASRDMSSYEQYF

v_call: TRBV12-3/TRBV12-4
cdr3_aa: CASRQSNRGTQYF

v_call: TRBV4-3
cdr3_aa: CASSPRLAGATHNEQFF

v_call: TRBV9
cdr3_aa: CASTLRTDSYEQYF

v_call: TRBV19
cdr3_aa: CASRPFSRVEAGGYTF

v_call: TRBV4-2
cdr3_aa: CASTPGSPDNF

v_call: TRBV30
cdr3_aa: CAWRKNLAGAYEQYF

v_call: TRBV5-1
cdr3_aa: CASSPAFTGYGYTF

v_call: TRBV3-1/TRBV3-2
cdr3_aa: CASSQGLRGGELFF

v_call: TRBV9
cdr3_aa: CASSVEGVSTDTQYF

v_call: TRBV24-1
cdr3_aa: CATSDPGYGYTF

v_call: TRBV7-8
cdr3_aa: CASSLNPSREQYF

v_call: TRBV5-1
cdr3_aa: CASSPQDRGRGAFF

v_call: TRBV24-1
cdr3_aa: CATSDHGDTAIYF

v_call: TRBV6-5
cdr3_aa: CASSRQGGHRGQYF

v_call: TRBV7-2
cdr3_aa: CASSLGRAGATYEQYF

v_call: TRBV6-5
cdr3_aa: CASTFDRSGGYTF

v_call: TRBV6-4
cdr3_aa: CASSASSGGRPGDTQYF

v_call: TRBV7-2
cdr3_aa: CASSSRLQGLEQYF

v_call: TRBV6-5
cdr3_aa: CASNQGANTEAFF

v_call: TRBV5-6
cdr3_aa: CASSLPGYGYTF

v_call: TRBV11-2
cdr3_aa: CASSLLRGYVETQYF

v_call: TRBV9
cdr3_aa: CASSGNVGETQYF

v_call: TRBV5-1
cdr3_aa: CASSPNSGTGGSNSPLHF

v_call: TRBV7-9
cdr3_aa: CASSTRQGGTEAFF

v_call: TRBV14
cdr3_aa: CASSHLLTGGRYEQYF

v_call: TRBV27
cdr3_aa: CATNSGRDNSPLHF

v_call: TRBV19
cdr3_aa: CASSILYGSSDEQYF

v_call: TRBV29-1
cdr3_aa: CSVVQGSTDTQYF

v_call: TRBV30
cdr3_aa: CAWSYSGTPNEKLFF

v_call: TRBV4-3
cdr3_aa: CASSQGLTRRAGELFF

v_call: TRBV4-1
cdr3_aa: CASSHSGGQTEAFF

v_call: TRBV19
cdr3_aa: CATTLGGYWNTQYF

v_call: TRBV18
cdr3_aa: CASSPQAGRRSTDTQYF

v_call: TRBV5-1
cdr3_aa: CASSLQGGGTEAFF

v_call: TRBV9
cdr3_aa: CASSLGGDSNYGYTF

v_call: TRBV12-3/TRBV12-4
cdr3_aa: CASSPQGGEQYF